This is a list of T cell receptor beta chains from one sample in a study of T cell responses to AZD1222 COVID-19 vaccine. TCRdb's table, derived via immunoSEQ multiplex PCR, lists solely in-frame clones and lacks some. Among 35,000 to 55,000 clones listed, 83% were seen once. The input for sequencing was peripheral blood, taken on day 0 of AZD1222 vaccination. The source of these receptors is an adult in good health. The CDR3 runs from the conserved cysteine through the conserved F or W. The D gene is left open where the match is weak. A clone size is listed for some rows: how often the clone was seen (once, few, many), or a class if it is expanded.

V	size	J	D	DNA	CDR3
TRBV3-1/TRBV3-2	NA	TRBJ2-5	NA	TGTGCCAGCAGCCGCAGAACAGGGACCGAGACCCAGTACTTC	CASSRRTGTETQYF
TRBV28	NA	TRBJ2-7	TRBD1	TGTGCCAGCAGTTTCACAGGGGGTAGACGCGAGCAGTACTTC	CASSFTGGRREQYF
TRBV28	NA	TRBJ1-5	TRBD1	TGTGCCAGCAGCCCATCGGGACAGGGGGATCAGCCCCAGCATTTT	CASSPSGQGDQPQHF
TRBV11-3	NA	TRBJ2-7	TRBD2	TGTGCCAGCAGCCGCGGGGGGGCCCCAGACGAGCAGTACTTC	CASSRGGAPDEQYF
TRBV28	NA	TRBJ2-1	NA	TGTGCCAGCAGTTTTTACGGCTCCTACAATGAGCAGTTCTTC	CASSFYGSYNEQFF
TRBV6-6	NA	TRBJ1-1	NA	TGTGCCAGCGGAGGGCTTGAGAACACTGAAGCTTTCTTT	CASGGLENTEAFF
TRBV3-1/TRBV3-2	NA	TRBJ2-7	TRBD2	TGTGCCAGCAGCCAGAGGGCTAGCGGGTTGGGCGAGCAGTACTTC	CASSQRASGLGEQYF
TRBV6-1	few	TRBJ2-7	NA	TGTGCCAGCAGTGAATGGGGATTGGGGTACGAGCAGTACTTC	CASSEWGLGYEQYF
TRBV7-9	few	TRBJ1-2	NA	TGTGCCAGCAGCCCCAGCCCCTATGGCTACACCTTC	CASSPSPYGYTF
TRBV5-6	NA	TRBJ1-5	NA	TGTGCCAGCAGCTTGGGGTTAGGGGGAGGTCAGCCCCAGCATTTT	CASSLGLGGGQPQHF
TRBV5-1	NA	TRBJ1-1	TRBD1	TGCGCCAGCAGCACAGGGGGCATGAACACTGAAGCTTTCTTT	CASSTGGMNTEAFF
TRBV21-1	NA	TRBJ2-1	NA	TGTGCCAGCAGCACCCATGGGCAGCAGTTCTTC	CASSTHGQQFF
TRBV5-1	NA	TRBJ2-1	NA	TGCGCCAGCAGCTTGGGGGAAAGCTCCTACAATGAGCAGTTCTTC	CASSLGESSYNEQFF
TRBV3-1/TRBV3-2	once	TRBJ1-6	TRBD1	TGTGCCAGCAGCCGGGGGACAGGCCTGAGCAATTCACCCCTCCACTTT	CASSRGTGLSNSPLHF
TRBV11-2	NA	TRBJ2-1	NA	TGTGCCAGCAGCTTAGCGCGGGCAAGCTCCTACAATGAGCAGTTCTTC	CASSLARASSYNEQFF
TRBV7-8	NA	TRBJ2-7	TRBD1	TGTGCCAGCAGCTTGGGGGGACAGGGTGATGAGCAGTACTTC	CASSLGGQGDEQYF
TRBV18	few	TRBJ1-4	NA	TGTGCCAGCTCACCATCCCTTAATGAAAAACTGTTTTTT	CASSPSLNEKLFF
TRBV24-1	few	TRBJ2-2	NA	TGTGCCACTAGAGAGGGGGACGGGGAGCTGTTTTTT	CATREGDGELFF
TRBV23-1	NA	TRBJ2-7	TRBD1	TGCGCCAGCCCCAGGGGACAGGGGTTCACCTACGAGCAGTACTTC	CASPRGQGFTYEQYF
TRBV12-3/TRBV12-4	NA	TRBJ2-1	NA	TGTGCCAGCAGGGCCTCCGGGAATTCTGAGCAGTTCTTC	CASRASGNSEQFF
TRBV30	NA	TRBJ1-4	NA	TGTGCCTGGAGAAGGGCCGCGCCTAATGAAAAACTGTTTTTT	CAWRRAAPNEKLFF
TRBV9	NA	TRBJ2-7	NA	TGTGCCAGCAGCTCAGATGGGGGTACCTCCTACGAGCAGTACTTC	CASSSDGGTSYEQYF